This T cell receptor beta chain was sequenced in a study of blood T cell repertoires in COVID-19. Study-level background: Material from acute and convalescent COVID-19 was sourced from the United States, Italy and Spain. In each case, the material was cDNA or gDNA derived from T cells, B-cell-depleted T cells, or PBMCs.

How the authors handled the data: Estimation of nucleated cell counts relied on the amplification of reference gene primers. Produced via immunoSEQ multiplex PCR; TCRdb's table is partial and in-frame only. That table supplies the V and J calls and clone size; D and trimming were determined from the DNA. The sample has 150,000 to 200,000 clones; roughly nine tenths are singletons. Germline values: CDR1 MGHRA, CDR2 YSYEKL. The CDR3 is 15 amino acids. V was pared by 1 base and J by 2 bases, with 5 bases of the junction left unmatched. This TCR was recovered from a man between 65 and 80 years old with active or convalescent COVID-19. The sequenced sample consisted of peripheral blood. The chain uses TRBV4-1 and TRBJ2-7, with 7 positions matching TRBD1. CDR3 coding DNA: TGCGCCAGCAGCCAAGGGAGCCAGGGGGCCTACGAGCAGTACTTC. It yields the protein CASSQGSQGAYEQYF.